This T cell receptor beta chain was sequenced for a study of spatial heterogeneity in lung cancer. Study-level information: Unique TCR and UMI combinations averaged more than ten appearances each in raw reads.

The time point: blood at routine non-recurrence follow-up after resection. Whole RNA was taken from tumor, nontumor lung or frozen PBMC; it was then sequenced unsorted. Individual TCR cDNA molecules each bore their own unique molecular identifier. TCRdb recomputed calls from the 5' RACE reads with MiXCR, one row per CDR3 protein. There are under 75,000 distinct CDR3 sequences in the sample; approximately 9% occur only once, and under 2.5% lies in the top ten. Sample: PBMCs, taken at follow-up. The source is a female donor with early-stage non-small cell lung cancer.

The CDR3 loop reads CASSTNGNNNEQFF. CDR3 in DNA: TGTGCCAGCAGCACCAACGGGAATAACAATGAGCAGTTCTTC. The V and J genes are TRBV7-3 and TRBJ2-1; TRBD2 might be the D (5 bases). The CDR3 has 14 residues. Germline V lookup: CDR1 SGHTA, CDR2 FQGTGA. The V gene lost 5 bases and the J gene lost 5 bases, with 13 bases spanning the gap.